This T cell receptor (beta chain) came from a study of blood T cell repertoires in COVID-19. Overall study: Material from acute and convalescent COVID-19 was sourced from the United States, Italy and Spain.

Original processing notes: Reference gene primers were amplified, and this amplification served to estimate nucleated cell counts. Only in-frame clones appear in the TCRdb table, and some are missing; sequencing was by immunoSEQ multiplex PCR. V, J and clone size reflect that table, while D and trimming were determined from the DNA. The sample lists 250,000 to 350,000 clones; roughly 90% were seen once. CDR1 MDHEN and CDR2 SYDVKM come from the germline V gene. V was clipped by 10 bases and J by 7 bases; unmatched bases: 7. There are 12 residues in the CDR3. The genes are TRBV28 and TRBJ2-1, with 7 bases aligning to TRBD1. Sequencing was carried out using peripheral blood. This TCR came from a woman aged 30 to 39 with COVID-19, enrolled during active disease. The DNA of the CDR3 is TGTGCCATCCAGGACAGGAGTAATGAGCAGTTCTTC. Translation: CAIQDRSNEQFF.